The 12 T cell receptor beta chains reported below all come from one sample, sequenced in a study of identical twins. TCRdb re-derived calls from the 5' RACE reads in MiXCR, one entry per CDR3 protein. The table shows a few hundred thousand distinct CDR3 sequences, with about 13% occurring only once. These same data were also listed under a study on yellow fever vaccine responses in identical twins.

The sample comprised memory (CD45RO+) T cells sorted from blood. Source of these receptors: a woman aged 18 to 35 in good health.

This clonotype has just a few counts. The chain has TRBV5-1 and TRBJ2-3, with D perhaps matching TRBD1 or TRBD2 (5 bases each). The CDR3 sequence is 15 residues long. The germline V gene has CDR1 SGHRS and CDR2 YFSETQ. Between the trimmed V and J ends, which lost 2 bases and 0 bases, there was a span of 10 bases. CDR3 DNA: TGCGCCAGCAGCTTTTTCGGGGACAGCACAGATACGCAGTATTTT. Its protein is CASSFFGDSTDTQYF.

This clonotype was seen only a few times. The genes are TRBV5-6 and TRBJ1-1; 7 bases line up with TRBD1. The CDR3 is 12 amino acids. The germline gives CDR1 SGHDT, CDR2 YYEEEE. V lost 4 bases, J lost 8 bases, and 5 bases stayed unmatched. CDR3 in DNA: TGTGCCAGCAGCCCGACAGGGAGAGAAGCTTTCTTT. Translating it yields CASSPTGREAFF.

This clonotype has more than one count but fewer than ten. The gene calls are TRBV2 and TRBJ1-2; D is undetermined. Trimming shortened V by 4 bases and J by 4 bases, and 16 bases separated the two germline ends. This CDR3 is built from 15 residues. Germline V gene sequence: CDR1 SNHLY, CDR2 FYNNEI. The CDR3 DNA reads TGTGCCAGCAGTGCTTGGGCGGCACCGAGCTATGGCTACACCTTC. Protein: CASSAWAAPSYGYTF.

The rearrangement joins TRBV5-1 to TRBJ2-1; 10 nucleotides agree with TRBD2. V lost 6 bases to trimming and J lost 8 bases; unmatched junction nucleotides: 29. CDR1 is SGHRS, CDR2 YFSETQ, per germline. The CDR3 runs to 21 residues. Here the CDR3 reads CASTYLSHRGLWGLAWDEQFF. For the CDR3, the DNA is TGCGCCAGCACTTACTTATCTCATCGAGGGCTTTGGGGACTAGCGTGGGATGAGCAGTTCTTC. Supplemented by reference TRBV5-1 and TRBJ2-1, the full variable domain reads KAGVTQTPRYLIKTRGQQVTLSCSPISGHRSVSWYQQTPGQGLQFLFEYFSETQRNKGNFPGRFSGRQFSNSRSEMNVSTLELGDSALYLCASTYLSHRGLWGLAWDEQFFGPGTRLTVL.

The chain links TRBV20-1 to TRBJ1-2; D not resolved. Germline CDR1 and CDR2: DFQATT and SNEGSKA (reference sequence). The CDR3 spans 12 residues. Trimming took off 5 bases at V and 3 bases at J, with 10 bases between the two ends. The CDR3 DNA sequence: TGCAGTGCTCCGGTCCAGTACTATGGCTACACCTTC. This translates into CSAPVQYYGYTF.

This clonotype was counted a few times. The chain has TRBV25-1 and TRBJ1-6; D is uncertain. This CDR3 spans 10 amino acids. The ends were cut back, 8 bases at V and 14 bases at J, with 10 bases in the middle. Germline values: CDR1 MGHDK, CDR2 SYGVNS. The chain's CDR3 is CASGEVALHF. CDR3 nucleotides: TGTGCCAGCGGGGAGGTGGCCCTCCACTTT.

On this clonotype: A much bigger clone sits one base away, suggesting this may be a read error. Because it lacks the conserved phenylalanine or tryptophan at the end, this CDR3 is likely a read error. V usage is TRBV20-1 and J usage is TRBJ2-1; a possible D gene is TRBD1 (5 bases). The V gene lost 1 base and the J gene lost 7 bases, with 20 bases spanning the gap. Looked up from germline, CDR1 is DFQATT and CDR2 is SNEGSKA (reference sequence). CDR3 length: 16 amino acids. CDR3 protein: CSARALPREIGNEQFL. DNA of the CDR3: TGCAGTGCTAGAGCCCTCCCCAGGGAAATAGGAAATGAGCAGTTCCTC.

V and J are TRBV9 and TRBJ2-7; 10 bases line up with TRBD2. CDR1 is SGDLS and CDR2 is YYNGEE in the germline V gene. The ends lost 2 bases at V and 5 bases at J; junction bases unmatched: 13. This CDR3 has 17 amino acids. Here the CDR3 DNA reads TGTGCCAGCAGCGTTGACCCTCCGGGACTAGCGAACGACGAGCAGTACTTC. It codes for CASSVDPPGLANDEQYF.

The chain's CDR3 is CASSREPSLGTQYF. DNA of the CDR3: TGCGCCAGCAGCCGGGAACCCAGCCTGGGGACCCAGTACTTC. The chain links TRBV4-3 to TRBJ2-5, with unresolved D. Germline CDR1 and CDR2: LGHNA and YSLEER. Deletions cut 4 bases from V and 7 bases from J, with 16 bases between. The CDR3 runs to 14 residues.

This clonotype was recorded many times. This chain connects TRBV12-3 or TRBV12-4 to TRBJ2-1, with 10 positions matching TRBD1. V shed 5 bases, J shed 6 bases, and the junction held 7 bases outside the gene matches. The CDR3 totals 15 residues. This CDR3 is CASSISGTGANEQFF. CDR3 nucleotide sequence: TGTGCCAGCAGTATATCCGGGACAGGGGCCAATGAGCAGTTCTTC.

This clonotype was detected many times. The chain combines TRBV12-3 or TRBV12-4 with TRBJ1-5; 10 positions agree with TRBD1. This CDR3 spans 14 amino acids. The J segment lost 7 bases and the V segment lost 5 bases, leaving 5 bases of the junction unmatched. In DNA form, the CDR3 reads TGTGCCAGCAGTATGGGGACAGGGGTCCAGCCCCAGCATTTT. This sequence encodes CASSMGTGVQPQHF.

In DNA form, the CDR3 reads TGTGCCAGCAGCTTAGAAGAAAACACCGGGGAGCTGTTTTTT. This gives the protein CASSLEENTGELFF. This sequence joins TRBV7-8 and TRBJ2-2; D gene uncertain. Germline loops: CDR1 SGHVS, CDR2 FQNEAQ. The CDR3 length is 14 residues. V was cut by 1 base and J by 2 bases, with 5 bases left in between. Drawing the rest from reference TRBV7-8 and TRBJ2-2, the complete variable domain is GAGVSQSPRYKVAKRGQDVALRCDPISGHVSLFWYQQALGQGPEFLTYFQNEAQLDKSGLPSDRFFAERPEGSVSTLKIQRTQQEDSAVYLCASSLEENTGELFFGEGSRLTVL.